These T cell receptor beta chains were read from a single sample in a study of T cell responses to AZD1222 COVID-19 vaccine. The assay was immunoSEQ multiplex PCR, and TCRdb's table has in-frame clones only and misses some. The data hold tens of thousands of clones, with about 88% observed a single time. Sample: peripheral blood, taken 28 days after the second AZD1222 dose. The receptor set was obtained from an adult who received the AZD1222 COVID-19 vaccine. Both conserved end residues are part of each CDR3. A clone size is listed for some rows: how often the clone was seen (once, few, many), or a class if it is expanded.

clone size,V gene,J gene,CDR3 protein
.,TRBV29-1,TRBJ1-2,CSVEGTDYGYTF
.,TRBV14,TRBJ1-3,CASSRDRGLSGNTIYF
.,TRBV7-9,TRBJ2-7,CASSFFDEQYF
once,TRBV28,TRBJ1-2,CASTEDTTANYGYTF
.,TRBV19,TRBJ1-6,CASTRRGDSYNSPLHF
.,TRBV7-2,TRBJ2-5,CASSLVVGRAQETQYF
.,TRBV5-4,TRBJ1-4,CASSRGGGEKLFF
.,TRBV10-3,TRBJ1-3,CAISGPDRGNTIYF
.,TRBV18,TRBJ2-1,CASCRGSSYNEQFF
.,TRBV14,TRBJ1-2,CASSHGAAYGYTF
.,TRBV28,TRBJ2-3,CASRGGTADTQYF
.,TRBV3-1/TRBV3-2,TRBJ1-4,CASSTRTGGIEKLFF
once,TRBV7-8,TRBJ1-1,CASSLLSTGWGDTEAFF
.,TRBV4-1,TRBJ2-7,CASSQVGAAARGEDF